The clone carrying this T cell receptor beta chain was recorded many times. What it binds is not known. The data belong to a study of T cell repertoires in cytomegalovirus infection. Study-level information: Matching HLA type and CMV infection were both indicated by public TCR beta signatures.

The germline V gene encodes CDR1 SGHTA and CDR2 FQGNSA. J was trimmed by 9 bases and V by 5 bases; bases with no gene match: 12. The CDR3 contains 15 residues. TCRdb recomputed calls from the reads with MiXCR, one row per CDR3 protein. The profile shows about 110,000 distinct CDR3 sequences, around 10% of them singletons. Study outcomes and limitations: Summed public TCR beta family frequency identified CMV carriers bearing the relevant HLA. HLA-C-restricted CMV clonotypes gave the most frequent clonotype in two of eight donors.

This sequence was found in a human donor in good health (CMV status not recorded). Some clones in this sample may be carry-over from other donors' samples. V usage is TRBV7-2 and J usage is TRBJ2-1; 8 nucleotides line up with TRBD2. The sequencing sample was made of PBMCs, sequenced either directly or after in vitro stimulation (not recorded which). The DNA for the CDR3 is TGTGCCAGCAGCCCGCGGAACGGGAGGGCTAGTGAGCAGTTCTTC. It is translated as CASSPRNGRASEQFF.